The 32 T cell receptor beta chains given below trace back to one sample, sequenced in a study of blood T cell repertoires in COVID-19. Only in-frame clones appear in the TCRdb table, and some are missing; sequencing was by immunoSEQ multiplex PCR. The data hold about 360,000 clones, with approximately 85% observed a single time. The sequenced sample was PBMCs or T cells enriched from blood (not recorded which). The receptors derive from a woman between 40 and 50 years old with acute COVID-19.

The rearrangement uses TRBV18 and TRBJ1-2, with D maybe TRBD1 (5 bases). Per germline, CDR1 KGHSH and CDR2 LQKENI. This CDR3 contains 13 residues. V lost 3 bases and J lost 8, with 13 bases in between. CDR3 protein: CASSPGGIKGYTF. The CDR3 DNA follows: TGTGCCAGCTCACCGGGGGGGATAAAGGGCTACACCTTC.

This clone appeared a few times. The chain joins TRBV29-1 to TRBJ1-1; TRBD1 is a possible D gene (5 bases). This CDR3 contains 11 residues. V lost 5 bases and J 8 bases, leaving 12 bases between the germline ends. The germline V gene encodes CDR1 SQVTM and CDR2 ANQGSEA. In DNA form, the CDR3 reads TGCAGCGTTCAGCGGGCAGGGGAAGCTTTCTTT. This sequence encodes CSVQRAGEAFF.

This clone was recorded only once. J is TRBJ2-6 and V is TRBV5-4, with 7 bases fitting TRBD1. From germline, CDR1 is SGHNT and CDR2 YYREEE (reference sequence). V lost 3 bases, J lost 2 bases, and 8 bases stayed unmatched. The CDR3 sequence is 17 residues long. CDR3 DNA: TGTGCCAGCAGCTACCACCCCCAGGGGGCTGGGGCCAACGTCCTGACTTTC. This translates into CASSYHPQGAGANVLTF.

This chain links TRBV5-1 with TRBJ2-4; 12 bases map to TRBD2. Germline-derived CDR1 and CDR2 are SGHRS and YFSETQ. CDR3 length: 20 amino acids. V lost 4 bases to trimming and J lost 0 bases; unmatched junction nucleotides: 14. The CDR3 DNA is TGCGCCAGCAGCCAACTCCAACTAGCGGGGGGCTCTATAGCCAAAAACATTCAGTACTTC. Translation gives CASSQLQLAGGSIAKNIQYF. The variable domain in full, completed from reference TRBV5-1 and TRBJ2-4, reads KAGVTQTPRYLIKTRGQQVTLSCSPISGHRSVSWYQQTPGQGLQFLFEYFSETQRNKGNFPGRFSGRQFSNSRSEMNVSTLELGDSALYLCASSQLQLAGGSIAKNIQYFGAGTRLSVL.

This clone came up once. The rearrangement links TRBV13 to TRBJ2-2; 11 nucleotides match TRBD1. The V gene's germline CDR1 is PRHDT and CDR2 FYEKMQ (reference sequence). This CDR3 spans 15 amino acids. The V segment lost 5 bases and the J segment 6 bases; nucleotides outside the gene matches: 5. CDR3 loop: CASSHRDRGAGELFF. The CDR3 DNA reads TGTGCCAGCAGCCACCGGGACAGGGGGGCCGGGGAGCTGTTTTTT. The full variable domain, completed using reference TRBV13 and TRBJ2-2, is AAGVIQSPRHLIKEKRETATLKCYPIPRHDTVYWYQQGPGQDPQFLISFYEKMQSDKGSIPDRFSAQQFSDYHSELNMSSLELGDSALYFCASSHRDRGAGELFFGEGSRLTVL.

The CDR3 DNA is TGTGCCAGCAGCTTGGGAGTGGGTAGGTCACCCCTCCACTTT. It codes for CASSLGVGRSPLHF. The chain has TRBV11-2 and TRBJ1-6; D is undetermined. V was pared by 3 bases and J by 10 bases, with 13 bases between. Germline CDR1 and CDR2: SGHAT and FQNNGV. CDR3 length: 14 residues.

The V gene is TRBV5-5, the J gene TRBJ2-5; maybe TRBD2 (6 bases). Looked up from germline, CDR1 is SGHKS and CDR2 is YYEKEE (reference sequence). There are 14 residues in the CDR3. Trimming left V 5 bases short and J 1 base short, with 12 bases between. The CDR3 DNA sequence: TGTGCCAGCAGTCAGGGACTTCTCCAAGAGACCCAGTACTTC. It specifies CASSQGLLQETQYF. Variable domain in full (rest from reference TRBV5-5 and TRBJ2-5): DAGVTQSPTHLIKTRGQQVTLRCSPISGHKSVSWYQQVLGQGPQFIFQYYEKEERGRGNFPDRFSARQFPNYSSELNVNALLLGDSALYLCASSQGLLQETQYFGPGTRLLVL.

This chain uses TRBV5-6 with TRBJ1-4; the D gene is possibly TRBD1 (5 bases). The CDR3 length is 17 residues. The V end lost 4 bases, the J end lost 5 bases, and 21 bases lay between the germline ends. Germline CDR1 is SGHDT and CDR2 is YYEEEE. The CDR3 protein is CASSPRGLGGANEKLFF. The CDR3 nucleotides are TGTGCCAGCAGCCCCCGGGGCCTCGGAGGGGCAAATGAAAAACTGTTTTTT.

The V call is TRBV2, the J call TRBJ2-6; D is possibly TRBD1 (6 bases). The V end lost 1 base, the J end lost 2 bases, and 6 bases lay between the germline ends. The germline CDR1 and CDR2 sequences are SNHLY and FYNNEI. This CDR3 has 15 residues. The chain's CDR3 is CASSEEGAGANVLTF. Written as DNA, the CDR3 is TGTGCCAGCAGTGAAGAGGGGGCTGGGGCCAACGTCCTGACTTTC. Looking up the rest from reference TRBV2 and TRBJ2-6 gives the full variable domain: EPEVTQTPSHQVTQMGQEVILRCVPISNHLYFYWYRQILGQKVEFLVSFYNNEISEKSEIFDDQFSVERPDGSNFTLKIRSTKLEDSAMYFCASSEEGAGANVLTFGAGSRLTVL.

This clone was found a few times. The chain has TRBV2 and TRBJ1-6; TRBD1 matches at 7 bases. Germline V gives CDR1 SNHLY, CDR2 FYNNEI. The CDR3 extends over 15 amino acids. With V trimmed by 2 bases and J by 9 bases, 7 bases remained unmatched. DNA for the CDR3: TGTGCCAGCAGTGAATACAGGGGAATTAGTTCACCCCTCCACTTT. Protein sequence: CASSEYRGISSPLHF.

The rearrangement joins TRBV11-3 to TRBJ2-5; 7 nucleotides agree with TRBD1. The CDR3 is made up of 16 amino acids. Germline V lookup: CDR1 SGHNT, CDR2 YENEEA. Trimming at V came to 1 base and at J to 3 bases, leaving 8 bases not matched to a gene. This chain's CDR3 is CASSLGPGQTEETQYF. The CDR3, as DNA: TGTGCCAGCAGCTTAGGTCCGGGACAGACAGAAGAGACCCAGTACTTC.

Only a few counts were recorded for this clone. CDR3 sequence: CASSFQPSGTQYF. The CDR3, as DNA: TGTGCCAGCAGTTTTCAACCCTCCGGGACCCAGTACTTC. V gene TRBV12-3 or TRBV12-4 combines with J gene TRBJ2-5; D remains unclear. Trimming took 3 bases from V and 7 from J, leaving 12 bases between them. CDR3 length: 13 residues.

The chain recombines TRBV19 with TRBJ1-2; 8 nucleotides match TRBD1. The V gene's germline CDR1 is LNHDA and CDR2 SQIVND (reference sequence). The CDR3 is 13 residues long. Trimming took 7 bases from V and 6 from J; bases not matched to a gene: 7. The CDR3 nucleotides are TGTGCCAGTAAGGACAGGGATCGGGATGGCTACACCTTC. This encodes CASKDRDRDGYTF.

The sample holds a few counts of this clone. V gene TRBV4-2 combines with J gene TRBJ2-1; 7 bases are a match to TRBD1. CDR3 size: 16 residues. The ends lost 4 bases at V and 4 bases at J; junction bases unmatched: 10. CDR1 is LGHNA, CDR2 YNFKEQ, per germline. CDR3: CASSRETQGSYNEQFF. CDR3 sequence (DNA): TGTGCCAGCAGCCGAGAGACACAGGGGTCTTACAATGAGCAGTTCTTC.

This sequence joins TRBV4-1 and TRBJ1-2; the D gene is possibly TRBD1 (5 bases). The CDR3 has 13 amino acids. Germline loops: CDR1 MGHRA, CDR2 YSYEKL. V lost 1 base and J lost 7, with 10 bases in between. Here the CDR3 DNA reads TGCGCCAGCAGCCAAGGAGCGGGGGGTGGCTACACCTTC. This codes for CASSQGAGGGYTF.

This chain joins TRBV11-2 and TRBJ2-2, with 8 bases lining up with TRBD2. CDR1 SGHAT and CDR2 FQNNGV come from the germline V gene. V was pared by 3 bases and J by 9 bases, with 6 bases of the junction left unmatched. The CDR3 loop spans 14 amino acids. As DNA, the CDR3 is TGTGCCAGCAGCTTCGGGAGCGGGGGTAGGGAGCTGTTTTTT. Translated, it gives CASSFGSGGRELFF.

The CDR3 bases are TGTGCCACCAGTGACCACAATACAGATACGCAGTATTTT. It is translated as CATSDHNTDTQYF. V usage is TRBV24-1 and J usage is TRBJ2-3; no firm D call. Deletions cut 4 bases from V and 3 bases from J, with 7 bases between. Germline lookup yields CDR1 KGHDR and CDR2 SFDVKD. The CDR3 loop spans 13 amino acids.

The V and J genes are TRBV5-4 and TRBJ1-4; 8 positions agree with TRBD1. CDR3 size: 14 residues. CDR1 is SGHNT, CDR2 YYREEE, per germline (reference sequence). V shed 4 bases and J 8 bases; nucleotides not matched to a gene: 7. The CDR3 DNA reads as TGTGCCAGCAGCATGGGACAGGAGGAAGAAAAACTGTTTTTT. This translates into CASSMGQEEEKLFF.

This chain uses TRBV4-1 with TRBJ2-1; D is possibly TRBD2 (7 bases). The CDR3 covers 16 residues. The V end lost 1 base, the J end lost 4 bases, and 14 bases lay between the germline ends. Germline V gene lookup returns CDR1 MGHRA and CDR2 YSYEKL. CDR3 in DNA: TGCGCCAGCAGCCAAGTCGGGCGGGGGCGTTACAATGAGCAGTTCTTC. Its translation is CASSQVGRGRYNEQFF.

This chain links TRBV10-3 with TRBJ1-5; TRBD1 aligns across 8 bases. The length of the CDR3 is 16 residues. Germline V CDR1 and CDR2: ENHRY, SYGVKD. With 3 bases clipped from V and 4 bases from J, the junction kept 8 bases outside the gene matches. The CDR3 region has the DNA TGTGCCATCAGTGAAGTGGCGACAGGGGTGAATCAGCCCCAGCATTTT. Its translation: CAISEVATGVNQPQHF.

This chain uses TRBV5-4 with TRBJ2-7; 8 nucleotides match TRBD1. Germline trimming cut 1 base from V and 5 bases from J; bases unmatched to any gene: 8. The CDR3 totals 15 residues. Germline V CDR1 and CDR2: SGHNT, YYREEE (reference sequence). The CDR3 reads CASSLRAGTGHEQYF. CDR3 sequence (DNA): TGTGCCAGCAGCTTGAGGGCGGGGACAGGCCACGAGCAGTACTTC.

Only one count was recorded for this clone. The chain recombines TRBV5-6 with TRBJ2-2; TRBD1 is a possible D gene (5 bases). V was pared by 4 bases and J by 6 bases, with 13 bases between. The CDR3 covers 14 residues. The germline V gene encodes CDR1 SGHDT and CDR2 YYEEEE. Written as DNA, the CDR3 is TGTGCCAGCAGCACACAGGAATCGGCCGGGGAGCTGTTTTTT. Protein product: CASSTQESAGELFF.

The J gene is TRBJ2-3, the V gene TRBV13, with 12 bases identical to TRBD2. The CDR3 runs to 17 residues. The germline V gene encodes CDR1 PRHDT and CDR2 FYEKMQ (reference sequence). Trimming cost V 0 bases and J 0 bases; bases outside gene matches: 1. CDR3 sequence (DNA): TGTGCCAGCAGCTTAGGGACTAGCGGGGGCAGCACAGATACGCAGTATTTT. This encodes CASSLGTSGGSTDTQYF.

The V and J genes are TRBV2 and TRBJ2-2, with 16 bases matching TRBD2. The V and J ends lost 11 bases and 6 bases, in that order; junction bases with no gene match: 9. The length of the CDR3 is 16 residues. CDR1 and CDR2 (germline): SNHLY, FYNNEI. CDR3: CAGRIGTSGGAGELFF. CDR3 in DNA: TGTGCCGGAAGAATAGGGACTAGCGGGGGGGCCGGGGAGCTGTTTTTT.

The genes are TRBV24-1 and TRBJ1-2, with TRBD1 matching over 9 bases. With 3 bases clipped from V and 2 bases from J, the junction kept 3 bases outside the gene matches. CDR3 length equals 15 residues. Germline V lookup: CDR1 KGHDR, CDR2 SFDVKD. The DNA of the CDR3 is TGTGCCACCAGTGATCCCGGGACAGGGAACTATGGCTACACCTTC. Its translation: CATSDPGTGNYGYTF.

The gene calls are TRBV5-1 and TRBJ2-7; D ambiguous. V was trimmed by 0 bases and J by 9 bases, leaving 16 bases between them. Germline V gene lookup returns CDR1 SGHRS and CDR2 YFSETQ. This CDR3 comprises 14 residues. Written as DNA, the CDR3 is TGCGCCAGCAGCTTGGATGGGCTCGATGTAGGGCAGTACTTC. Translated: CASSLDGLDVGQYF.

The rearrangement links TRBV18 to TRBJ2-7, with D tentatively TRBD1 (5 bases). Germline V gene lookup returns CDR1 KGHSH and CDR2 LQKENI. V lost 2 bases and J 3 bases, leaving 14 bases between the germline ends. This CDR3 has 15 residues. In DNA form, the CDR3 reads TGTGCCAGCTCACCAGCCCCCGGACAAAACTACGAGCAGTACTTC. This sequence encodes CASSPAPGQNYEQYF. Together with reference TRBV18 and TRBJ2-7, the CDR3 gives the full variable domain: NAGVMQNPRHLVRRRGQEARLRCSPMKGHSHVYWYRQLPEEGLKFMVYLQKENIIDESGMPKERFSAEFPKEGPSILRIQQVVRGDSAAYFCASSPAPGQNYEQYFGPGTRLTVT.

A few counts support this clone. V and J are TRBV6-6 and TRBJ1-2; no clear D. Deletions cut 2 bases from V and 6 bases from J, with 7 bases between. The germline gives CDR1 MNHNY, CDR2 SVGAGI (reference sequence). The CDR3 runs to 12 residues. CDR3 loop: CASSYERDGYTF. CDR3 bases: TGTGCCAGCAGTTACGAGAGGGATGGCTACACCTTC.

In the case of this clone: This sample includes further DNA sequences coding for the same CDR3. This chain's CDR3 is CASSYGTGGGGYTF. CDR3 DNA: TGTGCCAGCAGTTACGGGACAGGGGGCGGGGGCTACACCTTC. This chain connects TRBV6-5 to TRBJ1-2, with 12 bases fitting TRBD1. V was pared by 2 bases and J by 8 bases, with 3 bases of the junction left unmatched. The CDR3 contains 14 residues. In germline, CDR1 is MNHEY, CDR2 SVGAGI.

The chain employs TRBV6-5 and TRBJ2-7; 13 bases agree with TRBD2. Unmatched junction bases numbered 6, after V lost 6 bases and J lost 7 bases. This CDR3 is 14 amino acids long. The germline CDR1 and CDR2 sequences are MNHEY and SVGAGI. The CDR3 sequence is CASRTSGGAREQYF. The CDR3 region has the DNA TGTGCCAGCAGAACTAGCGGGGGGGCGAGGGAGCAGTACTTC.

The CDR3 bases are TGTGCCCGAAACATATGGGGGGATGAGCAGTTCTTC. This translates into CARNIWGDEQFF. This sequence joins TRBV2 and TRBJ2-1; D is possibly TRBD2 (6 bases). Trimming removed 11 bases from V and 8 bases from J, with 16 bases in between. This CDR3 is 12 amino acids long. Germline CDR1 is SNHLY and CDR2 is FYNNEI.

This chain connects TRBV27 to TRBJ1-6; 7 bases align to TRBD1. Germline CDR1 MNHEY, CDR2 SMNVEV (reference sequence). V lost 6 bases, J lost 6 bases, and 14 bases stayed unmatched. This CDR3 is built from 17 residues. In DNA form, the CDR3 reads TGTGCCAGCAGCCTAAATCCCGGGACAGATGTTAATTCACCCCTCCACTTT. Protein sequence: CASSLNPGTDVNSPLHF.